This TCR beta chain was observed in a study of OX40 agonist ivuxolimab in advanced cancers. Turning to the study itself: Patients in the trial were receiving intravenous ivuxolimab every 2 weeks, at doses of 0.01 to 10 mg/kg. Those enrolled were 70% to 85% male, with a mean age of about 66 years and ages from 23 to 79. Hepatocellular carcinoma, melanoma, renal cell or head and neck cancer occurred in dose-escalation patients.

This table comes from immunoSEQ multiplex PCR, and its TCRdb copy is limited to in-frame clones, with some not included. The sample has about 74,000 clones, almost 85% seen once. The germline CDR1 and CDR2 sequences are SGHVS and FQNEAQ. The V end lost 5 bases, the J end lost 1 base, and 14 bases lay between the germline ends. The CDR3 is 15 residues long. This receptor was obtained from an adult with an advanced solid tumor such as melanoma, head and neck, liver or kidney cancer. The specimen comprised CD4+ or CD8+ T cells sorted from blood, sampled in a trial of the OX40 agonist ivuxolimab. The rearrangement links TRBV7-8 to TRBJ2-5, with D unclear. CDR3 sequence reads: CASSIRAHTQETQYF. The CDR3 DNA sequence: TGTGCCAGCAGCATCCGGGCCCACACCCAAGAGACCCAGTACTTC. Using reference TRBV7-8 and TRBJ2-5 for the parts outside the CDR3, the full variable domain is GAGVSQSPRYKVAKRGQDVALRCDPISGHVSLFWYQQALGQGPEFLTYFQNEAQLDKSGLPSDRFFAERPEGSVSTLKIQRTQQEDSAVYLCASSIRAHTQETQYFGPGTRLLVL.